This T cell receptor (beta chain) was sequenced during a study of T cells expressing NK-cell markers. About the research overall: Sequencing covered eight donors, seven HCMV-seropositive and one seronegative.

Of note for this clonotype: Its specificity is unknown.

Whole-study findings and limits: Expanded NKG2C+ T cell clones had unclear HCMV specificity. A few donors' CD3+CD56-NKG2C+ cells were dominated by the same clonotypes. As a fraction of CD8+ T cells, dominant NKG2C+ clonotypes reached about 1.0-7.5% in six donors.

TCRdb re-called the 5' RACE reads; every CDR3 protein appears as one record, without DNA. In total, the table holds some 500,000 distinct CDR3 sequences. The sequenced sample consisted of blood T cells: a sorted CD56 or NKG2C T cell subset, CD4+ or CD8+ T cells, or bulk PBMC T cells (not recorded which). The origin of this receptor is a woman aged 45-60 years in good health.

CDR3 residues: CAIAGLSVYEQYF. The V and J genes are TRBV12-3 or TRBV12-4 and TRBJ2-7; checking the TCRdb D call of TRBD2 is not possible without DNA. CDR3 size: 13 residues.